This T cell receptor (beta chain) derives from a study of cytomegalovirus exposure and HLA in healthy donors. Study-level points and caveats: It was taken for granted in presence/absence analyses that sequencing depth across donors was roughly uniform.

It was with 60 Vbeta and 13 Jbeta primers that the PCR ran. Authors' data handling: Later work found 65 million to 100 million unique TCR beta chains, with some 11 million shared. Here immunoSEQ multiplex PCR was the method, and the copy in TCRdb shows in-frame clones only, minus some. V and J calls and clone size follow that table, whereas D and trimming were derived from the DNA. In the table there are about 200,000 clones, about 80% of which are singletons. CDR3 length equals 17 residues. CDR1 and CDR2 (germline): SGHTA, FQGNSA. Trimming took 2 bases from V and 4 from J; bases not matched to a gene: 13. Comments on this clone: The antigen is not known.

This sequence originates from a middle-aged woman in good health and CMV-seronegative. The sequencing sample was made of PBMCs. The gene calls are TRBV7-2 and TRBJ2-7; 8 positions match TRBD2. This CDR3 reads CASSLHATTAGEYEQYF. CDR3 DNA: TGTGCCAGCAGCTTACACGCAACAACAGCGGGGGAATACGAGCAGTACTTC.